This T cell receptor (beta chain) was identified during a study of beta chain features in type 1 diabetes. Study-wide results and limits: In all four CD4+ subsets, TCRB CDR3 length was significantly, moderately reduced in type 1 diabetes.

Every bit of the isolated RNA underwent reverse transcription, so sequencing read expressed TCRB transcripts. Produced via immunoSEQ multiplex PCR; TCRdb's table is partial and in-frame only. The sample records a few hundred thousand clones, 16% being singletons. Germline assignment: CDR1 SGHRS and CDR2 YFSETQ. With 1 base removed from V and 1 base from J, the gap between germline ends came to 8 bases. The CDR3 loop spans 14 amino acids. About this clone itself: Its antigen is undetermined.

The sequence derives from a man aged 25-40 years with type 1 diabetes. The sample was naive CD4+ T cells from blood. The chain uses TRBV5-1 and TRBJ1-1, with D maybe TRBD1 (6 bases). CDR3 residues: CASSLNRANTEAFF. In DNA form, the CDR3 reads TGCGCCAGCAGCTTGAACAGGGCGAACACTGAAGCTTTCTTT. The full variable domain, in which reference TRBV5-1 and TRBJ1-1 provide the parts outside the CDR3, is KAGVTQTPRYLIKTRGQQVTLSCSPISGHRSVSWYQQTPGQGLQFLFEYFSETQRNKGNFPGRFSGRQFSNSRSEMNVSTLELGDSALYLCASSLNRANTEAFFGQGTRLTVV.